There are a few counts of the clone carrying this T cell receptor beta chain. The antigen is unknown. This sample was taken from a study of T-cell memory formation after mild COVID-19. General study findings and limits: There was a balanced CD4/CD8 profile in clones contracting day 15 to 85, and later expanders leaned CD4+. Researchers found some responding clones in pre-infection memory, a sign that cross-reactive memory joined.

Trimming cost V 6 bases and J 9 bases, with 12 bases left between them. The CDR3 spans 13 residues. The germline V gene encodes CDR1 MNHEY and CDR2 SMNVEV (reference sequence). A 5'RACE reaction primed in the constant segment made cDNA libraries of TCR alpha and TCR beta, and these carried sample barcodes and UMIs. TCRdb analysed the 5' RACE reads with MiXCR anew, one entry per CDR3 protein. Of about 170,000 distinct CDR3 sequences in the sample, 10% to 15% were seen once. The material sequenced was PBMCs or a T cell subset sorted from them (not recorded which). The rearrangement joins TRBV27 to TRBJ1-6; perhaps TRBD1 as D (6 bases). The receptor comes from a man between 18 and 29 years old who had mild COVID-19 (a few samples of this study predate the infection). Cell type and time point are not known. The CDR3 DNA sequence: TGTGCCAGCAGCCTACAGGGATCTTCACCCCTCCACTTT. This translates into CASSLQGSSPLHF.